These 26 T cell receptor beta chains originate from one sample sequenced in a study of T cell responses to AZD1222 COVID-19 vaccine. Here immunoSEQ multiplex PCR was the method, and the copy in TCRdb shows in-frame clones only, minus some. The data show 100,000 to 150,000 clones, roughly nine tenths seen once. The material was peripheral blood, obtained on day 0 of AZD1222 vaccination. The origin of the receptors is an adult in good health.

The chain links TRBV30 to TRBJ1-3; 7 nucleotides agree with TRBD1. J lost 2 bases, V lost 4 bases, and 2 bases had no gene match. Germline V CDR1 and CDR2: GTSNPN, SVGIG (reference sequence). There are 13 residues in the CDR3. As DNA, the CDR3 is TGTGCCTGGAAAGGGACAGCTGGAAACACCATATATTTT. Translated, it gives CAWKGTAGNTIYF.

The chain combines TRBV5-4 with TRBJ2-1; 10 positions match TRBD2. The trim removed 9 bases at V and 7 bases at J, leaving 13 bases unmatched. CDR1 is SGHNT, CDR2 YYREEE, per germline (reference sequence). There are 15 residues in the CDR3. CDR3 residues: CATSELAGVSNEQFF. The CDR3 DNA reads as TGTGCCACCTCGGAGCTAGCGGGAGTCAGTAATGAGCAGTTCTTC.

The chain carries TRBV6-1 and TRBJ1-5; a possible D gene is TRBD1 (5 bases). Trimming shortened V by 2 bases and J by 8 bases, and 13 bases separated the two germline ends. Per germline, CDR1 MNHNS and CDR2 SASEGT. The CDR3 has 14 amino acids. CDR3 nucleotides: TGTGCCAGCAGTGAAAGAGGGGACGTGGAGCCCCAGCATTTT. Translating it yields CASSERGDVEPQHF.

The chain recombines TRBV4-3 with TRBJ2-7; TRBD1 aligns across 11 bases. V trimming: 8 bases; J trimming: 3 bases; junction bases outside the gene matches: 9. Per germline, CDR1 LGHNA and CDR2 YSLEER. This CDR3 comprises 15 residues. The CDR3 sequence is CASAPGTGGGYEQYF. The DNA for the CDR3 is TGCGCCAGCGCCCCCGGGACAGGGGGAGGCTACGAGCAGTACTTC.

The chain combines TRBV19 with TRBJ2-6; 8 nucleotides agree with TRBD1. Germline V gene data show CDR1 as LNHDA and CDR2 as SQIVND (reference sequence). This CDR3 is 16 amino acids long. V lost 6 bases and J lost 1; bases outside the gene matches: 5. The CDR3 sequence is CASSGTGTSGANVLTF. The DNA of the CDR3 is TGTGCCAGTAGCGGGACAGGAACGTCTGGGGCCAACGTCCTGACTTTC.

The chain joins TRBV5-6 to TRBJ2-6, with 7 positions matching TRBD1. The CDR3 contains 14 residues. Trimming at V came to 3 bases and at J to 4 bases, leaving 1 base not matched to a gene. CDR1 and CDR2 from the germline V gene are SGHDT and YYEEEE. The CDR3 protein is CASSWDSGANVLTF. The CDR3 DNA reads as TGTGCCAGCAGCTGGGACAGCGGGGCCAACGTCCTGACTTTC.

This chain joins TRBV24-1 and TRBJ2-3, with TRBD2 identical over 11 bases. V was clipped by 2 bases and J by 4 bases; unmatched bases: 7. CDR3 length: 17 residues. Germline V gene data show CDR1 as KGHDR and CDR2 as SFDVKD. The CDR3 DNA is TGTGCCACCAGTGATTCGTTAGCGGGAGGGCCCCCAGATACGCAGTATTTT. It specifies CATSDSLAGGPPDTQYF.

The gene calls are TRBV21-1 and TRBJ2-2; the D call of TRBD1 is as the table states it, not checked on the DNA. TRBV21-1 is tagged as a pseudogene. CDR3 size: 15 residues. This chain's CDR3 is CASGHRGQNTGELFF. The CDR3 DNA reads as TGTGCCAGCGGCCACAGGGGGCAAAATACCGGGGAGCTGTTTTTT.

This clone was recorded a few times. The V call is TRBV7-2, the J call TRBJ1-4, with TRBD1 as a possible D gene (6 bases). CDR3 size: 15 residues. CDR1 and CDR2 from the germline V gene are SGHTA and FQGNSA. The ends were cut back, 5 bases at V and 8 bases at J, with 18 bases in the middle. In DNA, the CDR3 is TGTGCCAGCAGCACCCAAACAGGGTTGGGGGAAAAACTGTTTTTT. Its protein is CASSTQTGLGEKLFF.

This chain uses TRBV2 with TRBJ2-7; D unclear. The germline V gene has CDR1 SNHLY and CDR2 FYNNEI. V shed 4 bases and J shed 2 bases, with 9 bases lying between them. The CDR3 totals 13 residues. In DNA, the CDR3 is TGTGCCAGCAGTGCAATGTTAACCTACGAGCAGTACTTC. Encoded protein: CASSAMLTYEQYF.

The J gene is TRBJ1-2, the V gene TRBV29-1; D ambiguous. The V end was cut by 0 bases, the J end by 4 bases, with 15 bases between. This CDR3 is built from 15 residues. CDR1 is SQVTM and CDR2 is ANQGSEA in the germline V gene. The CDR3 sequence: CSVEDPEAQAYGYTF. The CDR3 DNA follows: TGCAGCGTTGAAGATCCAGAAGCCCAGGCCTATGGCTACACCTTC.

The CDR3 spells CASSLATGGTDTQYF. CDR3 nucleotides: TGCGCCAGCAGCTTGGCAACAGGGGGCACAGATACGCAGTATTTT. This chain links TRBV5-1 with TRBJ2-3, with TRBD1 matching 7 bases. Germline V gene lookup returns CDR1 SGHRS and CDR2 YFSETQ. The CDR3 covers 15 residues. The V segment lost 0 bases and the J segment 1 base; nucleotides outside the gene matches: 2. Full variable domain (rest looked up from reference TRBV5-1 and TRBJ2-3): KAGVTQTPRYLIKTRGQQVTLSCSPISGHRSVSWYQQTPGQGLQFLFEYFSETQRNKGNFPGRFSGRQFSNSRSEMNVSTLELGDSALYLCASSLATGGTDTQYFGPGTRLTVL.

The chain uses TRBV10-3 and TRBJ1-2; D may be TRBD1 (6 bases). V lost 3 bases to trimming and J lost 5 bases, with 25 bases between them. This CDR3 has 18 residues. Germline values: CDR1 ENHRY, CDR2 SYGVKD. CDR3 DNA: TGTGCCATCAGTGAAGACAGGACCCAAGCAGAATGGGTTTATGGCTACACCTTC. This gives the protein CAISEDRTQAEWVYGYTF.

This clone was counted a few times. This rearrangement joins TRBV6-5 to TRBJ2-7; 11 bases are shared with TRBD2. With 5 bases clipped from V and 5 bases from J, the junction kept 8 bases outside the gene matches. Germline values: CDR1 MNHEY, CDR2 SVGAGI. The CDR3 totals 15 residues. This chain's CDR3 is CASSRATSGTHEQYF. The DNA of the CDR3 is TGTGCCAGCAGTCGAGCGACTAGCGGGACCCACGAGCAGTACTTC.

This chain uses TRBV5-1 with TRBJ2-1, with D hard to call. The CDR3 has 17 amino acids. V was pared by 0 bases and J by 0 bases, with 13 bases between. Per germline, CDR1 SGHRS and CDR2 YFSETQ. The CDR3 coding sequence is TGCGCCAGCAGCTTGGCCTTATGGCAGGTCTCCTACAATGAGCAGTTCTTC. Amino acid sequence: CASSLALWQVSYNEQFF.

The rearrangement links TRBV30 to TRBJ1-1, with D tentatively TRBD1 (5 bases). This CDR3 comprises 11 residues. V was shortened by 8 bases and J by 2 bases, with 9 bases between the two germline ends. CDR1 GTSNPN and CDR2 SVGIG come from the germline V gene (reference sequence). CDR3 protein: CAQGSNTEAFF. The CDR3 bases are TGTGCCCAGGGTTCAAACACTGAAGCTTTCTTT.

The chain combines TRBV3-1 (or the pseudogene TRBV3-2) with TRBJ1-2; 7 nucleotides match TRBD1. In germline, CDR1 is LGHDT, CDR2 YNNKEL (reference sequence). The CDR3 extends over 18 amino acids. Unmatched junction bases numbered 14, after V lost 0 bases and J lost 4 bases. CDR3 sequence: CASSQDEGQAPSSYGYTF. The CDR3 nucleotides read TGTGCCAGCAGCCAAGATGAAGGACAGGCTCCTTCAAGCTATGGCTACACCTTC.

The chain employs TRBV10-1 and TRBJ2-5; D is ambiguous. The CDR3 runs 13 residues. CDR1 and CDR2 (germline): WNHNN, SYGVQD (reference sequence). V dropped 4 bases and J dropped 1 base, with 7 bases sitting between them. The CDR3 nucleotides are TGCGCCAGCAGTGTTGGACCCCAAGAGACCCAGTACTTC. It yields the protein CASSVGPQETQYF.

This clone has only a few counts. This chain links TRBV24-1 with TRBJ2-1; 7 positions agree with TRBD1. With V trimmed by 3 bases and J by 3 bases, 10 bases remained unmatched. This CDR3 region has 17 residues. CDR1 and CDR2 from the germline V gene are KGHDR and SFDVKD. The CDR3 protein is CATSDIRTGKSYNEQFF. In DNA form, the CDR3 reads TGTGCCACCAGTGATATTCGGACAGGCAAAAGCTACAATGAGCAGTTCTTC.

This rearrangement joins TRBV3-1 (or the pseudogene TRBV3-2) to TRBJ2-7; 7 nucleotides line up with TRBD2. CDR1 and CDR2 (germline): LGHDT, YNNKEL (reference sequence). There are 16 residues in the CDR3. With V trimmed by 0 bases and J by 6 bases, 11 bases remained unmatched. The CDR3: CASSQEAGGSSGEQYF. The CDR3 DNA sequence: TGTGCCAGCAGCCAAGAGGCTGGCGGGAGTTCGGGCGAGCAGTACTTC.

This clone was seen only a few times. This sequence joins TRBV10-3 and TRBJ2-7; D is perhaps TRBD1 (5 bases). Trimming stripped 2 bases from V and 4 bases from J, with 9 bases between. The CDR3 consists of 13 residues. Germline CDR1 ENHRY, CDR2 SYGVKD. CDR3 sequence reads: CAISEPGPYEQYF. The CDR3 DNA reads TGTGCCATCAGTGAGCCAGGGCCATACGAGCAGTACTTC.

The gene calls are TRBV6-6 and TRBJ2-4; 8 bases are shared with TRBD1. Trimming removed 7 bases from V and 9 bases from J; junction bases left unmatched: 8. The CDR3 contains 13 residues. Germline assignment: CDR1 MNHNY and CDR2 SVGAGI (reference sequence). The CDR3 bases are TGTGCCAGCACGAGCAGGGGGCAGGGCATTCAGTACTTC. Translation gives CASTSRGQGIQYF.

This clone has only one observation. The chain combines TRBV6-5 with TRBJ1-2; D not certain. V lost 2 bases, J lost 5 bases, and 15 bases lay in between. Germline-derived CDR1 and CDR2 are MNHEY and SVGAGI. This CDR3 has 15 residues. CDR3 amino acids: CASSYLPPGSYGYTF. Written as DNA, the CDR3 is TGTGCCAGCAGTTACCTCCCCCCAGGCTCGTATGGCTACACCTTC.

The chain links TRBV7-6 to TRBJ2-1; D ambiguous. V gave up 4 bases and J gave up 2 bases, with 15 bases separating them. The CDR3 runs to 16 residues. Germline V CDR1 and CDR2: SGHVS, FNYEAQ. The CDR3 DNA is TGTGCCAGCAGCTCGGAGCGAGGCGGCCCCTACAATGAGCAGTTCTTC. It specifies CASSSERGGPYNEQFF.

This rearrangement joins TRBV27 to TRBJ2-5; unclear D gene. CDR3 size: 14 residues. Between the trimmed V and J ends, which lost 5 bases and 5 bases, there was a span of 15 bases. The germline V gene has CDR1 MNHEY and CDR2 SMNVEV (reference sequence). The CDR3 bases are TGTGCCAGCAGTCTGGGGTTGGATGGGGAGACCCAGTACTTC. It specifies CASSLGLDGETQYF.

V is TRBV7-6 and J is TRBJ1-1; D may be TRBD1 (5 bases). CDR3 length: 14 residues. CDR1 is SGHVS and CDR2 is FNYEAQ in the germline V gene. With 1 base removed from V and 3 bases from J, the gap between germline ends came to 9 bases. The chain's CDR3 is CASSLGAGYTEAFF. CDR3 coding DNA: TGTGCCAGCAGCTTAGGGGCAGGGTACACTGAAGCTTTCTTT.